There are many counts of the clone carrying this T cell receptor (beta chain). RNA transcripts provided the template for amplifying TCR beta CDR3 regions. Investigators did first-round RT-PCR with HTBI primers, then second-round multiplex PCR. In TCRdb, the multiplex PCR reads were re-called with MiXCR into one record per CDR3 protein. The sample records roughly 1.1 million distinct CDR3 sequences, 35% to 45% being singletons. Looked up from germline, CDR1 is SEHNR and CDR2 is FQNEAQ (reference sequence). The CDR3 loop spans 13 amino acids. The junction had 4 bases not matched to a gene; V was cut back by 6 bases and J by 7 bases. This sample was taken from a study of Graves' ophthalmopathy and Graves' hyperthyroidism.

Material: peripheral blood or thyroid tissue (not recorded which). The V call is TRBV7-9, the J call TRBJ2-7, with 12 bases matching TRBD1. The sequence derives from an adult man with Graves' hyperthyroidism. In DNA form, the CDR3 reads TGTGCCAGCAGTGGGACAGGGGGCCGTGAGCAGTACTTC. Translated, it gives CASSGTGGREQYF.